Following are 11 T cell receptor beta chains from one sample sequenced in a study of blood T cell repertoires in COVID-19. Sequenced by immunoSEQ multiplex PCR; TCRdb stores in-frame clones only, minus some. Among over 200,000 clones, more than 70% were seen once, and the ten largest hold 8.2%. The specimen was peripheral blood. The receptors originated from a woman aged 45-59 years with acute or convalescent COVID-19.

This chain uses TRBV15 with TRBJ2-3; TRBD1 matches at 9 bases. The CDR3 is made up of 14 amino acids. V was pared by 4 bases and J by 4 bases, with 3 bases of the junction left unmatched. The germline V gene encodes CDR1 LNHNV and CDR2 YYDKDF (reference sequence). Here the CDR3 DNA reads TGTGCCACCAGCACCAGGACAGGGGCAGATACGCAGTATTTT. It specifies CATSTRTGADTQYF.

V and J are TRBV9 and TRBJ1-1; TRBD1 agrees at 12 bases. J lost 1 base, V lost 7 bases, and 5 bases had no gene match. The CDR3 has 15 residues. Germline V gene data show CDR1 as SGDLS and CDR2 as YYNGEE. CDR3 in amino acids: CASGEGQGANTEAFF. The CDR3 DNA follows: TGTGCCAGCGGGGAGGGACAGGGGGCGAACACTGAAGCTTTCTTT.

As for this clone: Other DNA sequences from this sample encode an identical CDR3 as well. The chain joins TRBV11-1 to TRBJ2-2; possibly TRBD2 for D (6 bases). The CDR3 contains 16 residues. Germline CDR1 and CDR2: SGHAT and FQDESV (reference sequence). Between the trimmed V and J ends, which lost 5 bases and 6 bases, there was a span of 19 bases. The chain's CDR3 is CASSPGAGQGAGELFF. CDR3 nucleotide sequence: TGTGCCAGCAGCCCCGGGGCGGGGCAGGGTGCCGGGGAGCTGTTTTTT.

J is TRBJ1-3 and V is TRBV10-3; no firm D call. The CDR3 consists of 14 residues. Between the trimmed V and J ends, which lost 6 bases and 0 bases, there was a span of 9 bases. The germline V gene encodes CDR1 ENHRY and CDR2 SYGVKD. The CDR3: CAIRAASSGNTIYF. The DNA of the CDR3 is TGTGCCATCAGGGCCGCCAGCTCTGGAAACACCATATATTTT.

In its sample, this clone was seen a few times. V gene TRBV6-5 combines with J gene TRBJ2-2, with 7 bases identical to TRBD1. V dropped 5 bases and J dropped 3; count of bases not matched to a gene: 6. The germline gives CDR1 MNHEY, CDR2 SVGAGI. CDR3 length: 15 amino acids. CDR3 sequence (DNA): TGTGCCAGCAGTACAGACAGGGAGTACACCGGGGAGCTGTTTTTT. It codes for CASSTDREYTGELFF.

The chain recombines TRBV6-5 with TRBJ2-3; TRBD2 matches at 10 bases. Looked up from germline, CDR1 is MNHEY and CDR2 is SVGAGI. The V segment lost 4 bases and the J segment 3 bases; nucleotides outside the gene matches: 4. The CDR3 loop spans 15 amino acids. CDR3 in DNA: TGTGCCAGCAGTTTAGCGGGAGGTGAGACAGATACGCAGTATTTT. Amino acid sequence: CASSLAGGETDTQYF.

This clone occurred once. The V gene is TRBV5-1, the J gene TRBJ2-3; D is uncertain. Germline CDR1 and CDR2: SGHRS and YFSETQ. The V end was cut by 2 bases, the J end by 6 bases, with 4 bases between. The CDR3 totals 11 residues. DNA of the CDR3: TGCGCCAGCAGCTTCGAGGATACGCAGTATTTT. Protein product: CASSFEDTQYF.

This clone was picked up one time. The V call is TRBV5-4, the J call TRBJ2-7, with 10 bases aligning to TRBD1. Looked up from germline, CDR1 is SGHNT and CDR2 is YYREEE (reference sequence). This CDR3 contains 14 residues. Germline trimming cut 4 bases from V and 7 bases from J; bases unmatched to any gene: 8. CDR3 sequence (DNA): TGTGCCAGCAGCGTCCGGACAGGGGGTTTTGAGCAGTACTTC. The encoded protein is CASSVRTGGFEQYF.

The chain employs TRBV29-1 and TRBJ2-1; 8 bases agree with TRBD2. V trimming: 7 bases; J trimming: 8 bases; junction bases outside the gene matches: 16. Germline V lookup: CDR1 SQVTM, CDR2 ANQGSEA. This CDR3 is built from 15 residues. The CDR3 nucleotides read TGCAGCGCTGTCCCTATAGCGGGAAGTAGCGATGAGCAGTTCTTC. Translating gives CSAVPIAGSSDEQFF.

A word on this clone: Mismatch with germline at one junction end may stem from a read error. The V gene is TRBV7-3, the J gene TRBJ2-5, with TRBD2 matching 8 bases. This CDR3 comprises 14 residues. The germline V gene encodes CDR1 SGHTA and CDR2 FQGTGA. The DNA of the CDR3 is TGTGCCAGCAGCCTAACCGGGACTAGGGAGACCCAGTACTTC. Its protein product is CASSLTGTRETQYF.

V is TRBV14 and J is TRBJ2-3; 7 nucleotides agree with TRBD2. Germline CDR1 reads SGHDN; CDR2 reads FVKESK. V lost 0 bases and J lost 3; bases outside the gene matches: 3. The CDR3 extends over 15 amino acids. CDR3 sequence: CASSQEWEGTDTQYF. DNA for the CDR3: TGTGCCAGCAGCCAAGAATGGGAGGGGACAGATACGCAGTATTTT.